The next 27 T cell receptor beta chains were all read from a single sample in a study of low-dose radiotherapy and immunotherapy resistance in tumors. Time point given: after trial treatment. Treatment specified: LDRT plus nivolumab, ipilimumab, low-dose cyclophosphamide and aspirin (RACIN trial). TRAV and TRBV primers primed cDNA for both TCRalpha and TCRbeta. Using a constant-region primer together with a V-primer adapter, TCRs were subjected to roughly 18 PCR cycles of amplification. TCRdb independently ran MiXCR on the reads; one entry per CDR3 protein. In the table there are about 39,000 distinct CDR3 sequences, roughly 20% of which are singletons. The material was PBMCs, obtained after low-dose radiotherapy plus immunotherapy. The receptors were gathered from a female donor with ovarian cancer.

This clonotype came up many times. The chain carries TRBV3-1 and TRBJ2-3; 9 nucleotides match TRBD2. V was pared by 0 bases and J by 0 bases, with 16 bases of the junction left unmatched. The CDR3 runs 21 residues. Germline CDR1 reads LGHDT; CDR2 reads YNNKEL (reference sequence). CDR3 residues: CASSQEGSSGGDTSSTDTQYF. The CDR3 DNA follows: TGTGCCAGCAGCCAAGAGGGGAGTAGCGGGGGAGACACCTCTAGCACAGATACGCAGTATTTT.

This clonotype appeared many times. V gene TRBV10-2 combines with J gene TRBJ2-1; 9 bases map to TRBD2. The CDR3 is made up of 14 amino acids. Germline V gene lookup returns CDR1 WSHSY and CDR2 SAAADI. With 2 bases clipped from V and 9 bases from J, the junction kept 5 bases outside the gene matches. DNA of the CDR3: TGCGCCAGCAGTGAGGGCCTAGCGGGAATTGAGCAGTTCTTC. Its translation is CASSEGLAGIEQFF.

In this sample, this clonotype turned up many times. The CDR3 bases are TGTGCCAGTAGTATAGATCTGTTGGGACAGAAGGACGAGCAGTACTTC. Its translation: CASSIDLLGQKDEQYF. The gene calls are TRBV19 and TRBJ2-7; 7 bases are shared with TRBD1. The CDR3 covers 16 residues. Germline V CDR1 and CDR2: LNHDA, SQIVND (reference sequence). Germline trimming cut 0 bases from V and 5 bases from J; bases unmatched to any gene: 10.

There are many counts of this clonotype. The chain carries TRBV5-1 and TRBJ2-3; 9 bases align to TRBD2. The ends lost 4 bases at V and 6 bases at J; junction bases unmatched: 9. Germline CDR1 reads SGHRS; CDR2 reads YFSETQ. The CDR3 loop spans 15 amino acids. The CDR3 reads CASSPGGLATDTQYF. The CDR3 nucleotides are TGCGCCAGCAGCCCGGGTGGACTAGCGACGGATACGCAGTATTTT.

Remarks on this clonotype: Since a far larger clone is one base different, this is likely a read error. The chain uses TRBV7-9 and TRBJ2-1; D uncertain. Between the trimmed V and J ends, which lost 1 base and 10 bases, there was a span of 20 bases. From germline, CDR1 is SEHNR and CDR2 FQNEAQ (reference sequence). CDR3 size: 16 residues. CDR3 region: CASSLEGRDRSYEQFF. The CDR3 nucleotides are TGTGCCAGCAGCTTAGAAGGCCGCGACCGTTCCTACGAGCAGTTCTTC.

Ten or more counts support this clonotype. This rearrangement joins TRBV11-2 to TRBJ1-1; 10 positions match TRBD1. This CDR3 is built from 13 residues. Germline V gene lookup returns CDR1 SGHAT and CDR2 FQNNGV. V dropped 5 bases and J dropped 5; count of bases not matched to a gene: 2. For the CDR3, the DNA is TGTGCCAGCAGCCCGGACAGGGGGACTGAAGCTTTCTTT. Amino acid sequence: CASSPDRGTEAFF.

This clonotype was recorded many times. V is TRBV2 and J is TRBJ2-1; D tentatively reads TRBD1 or TRBD2 (5 bases each). From germline, CDR1 is SNHLY and CDR2 FYNNEI. This CDR3 is built from 15 residues. Trimming took 6 bases from V and 5 from J, leaving 17 bases between them. The CDR3 coding sequence is TGTGCCAGCAGCCTAAGCCGGGACGGAGACAATGAGCAGTTCTTC. As protein: CASSLSRDGDNEQFF.

For this clonotype: Given a far larger clone just one base away, this is likely a sequencing read error. This chain uses TRBV25-1 with TRBJ2-4; maybe TRBD1 (6 bases). Germline CDR1 and CDR2: MGHDK and SYGVNS. Trimming left V 2 bases short and J 13 bases short, with 27 bases between. The CDR3 is made up of 17 amino acids. This chain's CDR3 is CASSEEHGQRSYNEQYF. The DNA of the CDR3 is TGTGCCAGCAGTGAAGAGCATGGACAGCGTTCCTACAATGAGCAGTACTTC.

This clonotype was counted ten times or more. This chain connects TRBV4-1 to TRBJ1-3; D is uncertain. Germline values: CDR1 MGHRA, CDR2 YSYEKL. The CDR3 is 15 residues long. Trimming left V 1 base short and J 7 bases short, with 14 bases between. CDR3 coding DNA: TGCGCCAGCAGCCAAGTTCAGGACCTCCGGAACACCATATATTTT. Its translation: CASSQVQDLRNTIYF.

This clonotype was counted ten times or more. The J gene is TRBJ2-2, the V gene TRBV10-3; maybe TRBD1 (5 bases). In germline, CDR1 is ENHRY, CDR2 SYGVKD. The V and J ends lost 3 bases and 1 base respectively, with 9 bases between them. The CDR3 covers 15 residues. DNA of the CDR3: TGTGCCATCAGTGAAGGGGCCCGGAACACCGGGGAGCTGTTTTTT. Protein product: CAISEGARNTGELFF.

This clonotype has a count of ten or more. The chain carries TRBV30 and TRBJ1-4; D remains unclear. Trimming took off 1 base at V and 0 bases at J, with 9 bases between the two ends. Germline V gene sequence: CDR1 GTSNPN, CDR2 SVGIG (reference sequence). The CDR3 spans 15 residues. CDR3 sequence reads: CAWSAPGTTNEKLFF. The CDR3 DNA is TGTGCCTGGAGTGCCCCAGGAACAACTAATGAAAAACTGTTTTTT. Using reference TRBV30 and TRBJ1-4 for the parts outside the CDR3, the full variable domain is SQTIHQWPATLVQPVGSPLSLECTVEGTSNPNLYWYRQAAGRGLQLLFYSVGIGQISSEVPQNLSASRPQDRQFILSSKKLLLSDSGFYLCAWSAPGTTNEKLFFGSGTQLSVL.

The chain joins TRBV5-4 to TRBJ2-1; D is perhaps TRBD2 (6 bases). Trimming took 4 bases from V and 5 from J, leaving 16 bases between them. This CDR3 has 15 residues. In germline, CDR1 is SGHNT, CDR2 YYREEE (reference sequence). CDR3 DNA: TGTGCCAGCAGCGCGGACTCCGGGGGTAACAATGAGCAGTTCTTC. It translates to CASSADSGGNNEQFF.

V is TRBV12-3 or TRBV12-4 and J is TRBJ2-1, with TRBD2 identical over 8 bases. J was trimmed by 4 bases and V by 6 bases; bases with no gene match: 11. CDR3 length: 16 amino acids. The CDR3 sequence: CASSPGKIAGYNEQFF. The CDR3 nucleotides are TGTGCCAGCAGCCCCGGGAAAATAGCGGGATACAATGAGCAGTTCTTC.

For this clonotype: This likely stems from a read error, as it lies one base from a far larger clone. The chain is built from TRBV28 and TRBJ2-7; 10 nucleotides match TRBD2. CDR3 length: 17 residues. The trim removed 7 bases at V and 7 bases at J, leaving 19 bases unmatched. Germline V gene lookup returns CDR1 MDHEN and CDR2 SYDVKM. CDR3 DNA: TGTGCCAGCAACACGCCGCACGTAGCGGGAGGTAACAATGAGCAGTACTTC. Translated: CASNTPHVAGGNNEQYF.

This clonotype was counted at least ten times. This chain links TRBV7-9 with TRBJ2-6, with 7 bases identical to TRBD2. This CDR3 is built from 19 residues. Losses at the gene ends were 5 bases for V and 4 bases for J; bases not matched to a gene: 17. Germline V gene data show CDR1 as SEHNR and CDR2 as FQNEAQ (reference sequence). The CDR3 sequence: CASSPRDPLGGPGANVLTF. The CDR3 DNA reads TGTGCCAGCAGCCCCCGAGATCCCTTGGGAGGGCCCGGGGCCAACGTCCTGACTTTC.

The chain combines TRBV28 with TRBJ2-7; D call uncertain. The V end lost 1 base, the J end lost 3 bases, and 4 bases lay between the germline ends. CDR1 is MDHEN, CDR2 SYDVKM, per germline. The CDR3 sequence is 12 residues long. The DNA for the CDR3 is TGTGCCAGCAGTTTATCCCGCTACGAGCAGTACTTC. Protein product: CASSLSRYEQYF. The variable domain in full, completed from reference TRBV28 and TRBJ2-7, reads DVKVTQSSRYLVKRTGEKVFLECVQDMDHENMFWYRQDPGLGLRLIYFSYDVKMKEKGDIPEGYSVSREKKERFSLILESASTNQTSMYLCASSLSRYEQYFGPGTRLTVT.

This clonotype occurred many times. The genes are TRBV28 and TRBJ2-4, with D maybe TRBD1 (5 bases). V was shortened by 2 bases and J by 0 bases, with 29 bases between the two germline ends. The CDR3 has 22 residues. CDR1 is MDHEN and CDR2 is SYDVKM in the germline V gene. Here the CDR3 reads CASSLGPPRVSIPPLAKNIQYF. CDR3 DNA sequence: TGTGCCAGCAGTTTAGGTCCTCCCAGGGTCTCTATTCCGCCACTAGCCAAAAACATTCAGTACTTC.

This clonotype occurred a few times. The CDR3 region is CASSALPGLSTDTQYF. The CDR3 DNA reads as TGTGCCAGCAGTGCCTTACCGGGACTGAGCACAGATACGCAGTATTTT. This chain joins TRBV12-3 or TRBV12-4 and TRBJ2-3; the D gene is possibly TRBD2 (6 bases). The CDR3 consists of 16 residues. V lost 5 bases and J lost 0, with 15 bases in between.

In this sample, this clonotype turned up many times. The rearrangement uses TRBV19 and TRBJ1-5; no firm D call. The CDR3 is 14 residues long. Germline CDR1 is LNHDA and CDR2 is SQIVND (reference sequence). Trimming pared 3 bases from V and 0 bases from J, leaving 6 bases between. The CDR3: CASSMQNSNQPQHF. CDR3 coding DNA: TGTGCCAGTAGTATGCAGAATAGCAATCAGCCCCAGCATTTT. Filled out from reference TRBV19 and TRBJ1-5, the complete variable domain reads DGGITQSPKYLFRKEGQNVTLSCEQNLNHDAMYWYRQDPGQGLRLIYYSQIVNDFQKGDIAEGYSVSREKKESFPLTVTSAQKNPTAFYLCASSMQNSNQPQHFGDGTRLSIL.

The chain uses TRBV5-4 and TRBJ2-4, with unresolved D. Germline values: CDR1 SGHNT, CDR2 YYREEE (reference sequence). Between the trimmed V and J ends, which lost 5 bases and 0 bases, there was a span of 6 bases. CDR3 length: 13 amino acids. The CDR3 loop is CASSGLAKNIQYF. The CDR3, as DNA: TGTGCCAGCAGTGGATTAGCCAAAAACATTCAGTACTTC.

This clonotype was seen at least ten times. CDR3 DNA: TGTGCCTGGAGTCTCCCCGCAGGTTTAGCGGGAGGCGGGGATGAGCAGTTCTTC. It yields the protein CAWSLPAGLAGGGDEQFF. V usage is TRBV30 and J usage is TRBJ2-1; 10 nucleotides line up with TRBD2. The CDR3 spans 18 residues. Germline CDR1 and CDR2: GTSNPN and SVGIG (reference sequence). V was pared by 2 bases and J by 8 bases, with 18 bases of the junction left unmatched.

This clonotype occurred many times. This sequence joins TRBV29-1 and TRBJ2-2; no reliable D call. Trimming shortened V by 0 bases and J by 6 bases, and 11 bases separated the two germline ends. The CDR3 loop spans 14 amino acids. Germline-derived CDR1 and CDR2 are SQVTM and ANQGSEA. The CDR3 sequence is CSVEDLEKAGELFF. The CDR3 DNA follows: TGCAGCGTTGAAGATCTTGAGAAAGCCGGGGAGCTGTTTTTT.

There are many counts of this clonotype. The genes are TRBV20-1 and TRBJ2-1; D is undetermined. Per the germline V gene, CDR1 is DFQATT and CDR2 is SNEGSKA (reference sequence). The CDR3 is 14 residues long. V was trimmed by 5 bases and J by 0 bases, leaving 11 bases between them. The chain's CDR3 is CSAPGSSSYNEQFF. The CDR3 nucleotides read TGCAGTGCTCCAGGCTCGAGCTCCTACAATGAGCAGTTCTTC.

This chain joins TRBV14 and TRBJ2-5, with 11 nucleotides matching TRBD1. J lost 4 bases, V lost 2 bases, and 6 bases had no gene match. The germline V gene has CDR1 SGHDN and CDR2 FVKESK. This CDR3 spans 16 amino acids. The DNA of the CDR3 is TGTGCCAGCAGCCAACTTCCGGGACAGGGGGGAGAGACCCAGTACTTC. Protein: CASSQLPGQGGETQYF.

This clonotype was seen more than once but under ten times. The rearrangement uses TRBV28 and TRBJ1-2; D remains ambiguous. V was clipped by 0 bases and J by 3 bases, with 8 bases between them. CDR3 size: 14 residues. Germline lookup yields CDR1 MDHEN and CDR2 SYDVKM. The CDR3 reads CASSLWGRDYGYTF. In DNA, the CDR3 is TGTGCCAGCAGTTTATGGGGGAGAGACTATGGCTACACCTTC.

This clonotype appeared many times. This rearrangement joins TRBV6-1 to TRBJ2-7; tentative D call: TRBD2 (6 bases). The CDR3 length is 15 residues. CDR1 and CDR2 from the germline V gene are MNHNS and SASEGT. Deletions cut 1 base from V and 2 bases from J, with 12 bases between. The CDR3 loop is CASSEGGAPTYEQYF. Written as DNA, the CDR3 is TGTGCCAGCAGTGAAGGCGGGGCCCCTACCTACGAGCAGTACTTC.

In this sample, this clonotype turned up many times. V and J are TRBV6-2 or TRBV6-3 and TRBJ2-3; D is ambiguous. CDR1 is MNHEY, CDR2 SVGEGT, per germline. The CDR3 spans 14 residues. V lost 6 bases, J lost 4 bases, and 14 bases lay in between. CDR3 coding DNA: TGTGCCAGCAGCGGACCTTCAAGGTCAGATACGCAGTATTTT. Its translation: CASSGPSRSDTQYF.